This record concerns one TCR beta chain sequence. Profiling relied on immunoSEQ multiplex PCR, and the TCRdb table lists in-frame clones only, not all of them. Of nearly 250,000 clones in the sample, roughly 86% were seen once. Symptom resolution, clearance, or two negative PCRs marked donors in Cohort 3 as recovered. The entry originates in a study of blood T cell repertoires in COVID-19. Study in general: Sites across the United States, Italy and Spain contributed samples from acute and convalescent COVID-19. PBMCs, B-cell-depleted T cells, or T cells were the source of the cDNA or gDNA that made up the material.

Germline V gives CDR1 SGHTA, CDR2 FQGNSA. V trimming: 1 base; J trimming: 4 bases; junction bases outside the gene matches: 9. This CDR3 is 17 amino acids long. The receptor comes from a woman aged 45-65 years who had recovered from COVID-19. The chain links TRBV7-2 to TRBJ2-5; TRBD1 agrees at 10 bases. Input material: PBMCs or T cells enriched from blood (not recorded which). The CDR3 nucleotides are TGTGCCAGCAGCTTAGGGGGGACAGGGGTCAGGAGAGAGACCCAGTACTTC. Encoded protein: CASSLGGTGVRRETQYF.